This T cell receptor (beta chain) was documented in a study of T cell clonality in common variable immunodeficiency. Study findings and constraints: CVID subjects had higher TCRbeta clonality than healthy controls, most marked in about a third. What drives increased CVID clonality needs T cell subpopulation sequencing.

Control and CVID samples contributed equal amounts of genomic DNA. The assay was immunoSEQ multiplex PCR, and TCRdb's table has in-frame clones only and misses some. The sample is made up of around 30,000 clones, none counted only once. This clone showed up many times. Its antigen is still unknown. The read ends 3 residues early relative to the CDR3; the germline J gene fills the gap. Germline CDR1 is SGHNT and CDR2 is YYREEE (reference sequence). This CDR3 comprises 14 residues. V shed 4 bases and J shed 4 bases, with 14 bases lying between them. This chain links TRBV5-4 with TRBJ1-1; the D is unclear. This TCR was sampled from a person between 18 and 75 years old in good health. Sequences were obtained from peripheral blood mononuclear cells. The sequenced CDR3 bases are TGTGCCAGCAGCCCTGAGGGTACCGGCACTGAA. Encoded protein: CASSPEGTGTE. The entire CDR3 reads CASSPEGTGTEAFF.